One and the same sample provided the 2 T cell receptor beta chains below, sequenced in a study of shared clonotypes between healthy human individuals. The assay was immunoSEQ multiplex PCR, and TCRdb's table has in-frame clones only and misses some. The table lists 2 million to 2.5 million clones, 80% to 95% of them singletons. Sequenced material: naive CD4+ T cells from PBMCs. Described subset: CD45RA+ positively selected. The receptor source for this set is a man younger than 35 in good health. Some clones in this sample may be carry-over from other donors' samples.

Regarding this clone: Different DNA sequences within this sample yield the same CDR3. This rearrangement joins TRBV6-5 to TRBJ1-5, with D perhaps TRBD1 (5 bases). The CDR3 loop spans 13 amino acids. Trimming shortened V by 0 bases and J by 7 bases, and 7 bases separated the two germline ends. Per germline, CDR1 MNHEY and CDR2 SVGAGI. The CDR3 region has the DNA TGTGCCAGCAGTTACTCAGGGGACCAGCCCCAGCATTTT. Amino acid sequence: CASSYSGDQPQHF.

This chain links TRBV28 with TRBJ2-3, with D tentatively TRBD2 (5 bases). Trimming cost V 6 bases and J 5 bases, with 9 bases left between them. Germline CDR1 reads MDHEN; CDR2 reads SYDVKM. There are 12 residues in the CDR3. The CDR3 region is CASRPSGDTQYF. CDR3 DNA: TGTGCCAGCAGACCCAGCGGAGATACGCAGTATTTT.